A selection of T cell receptor beta chains follows, all from one sample in a study of cytomegalovirus exposure and HLA in healthy donors. The method was immunoSEQ multiplex PCR; TCRdb's version includes in-frame clones alone and lacks a portion of them. This table holds about 160,000 clones. Sequencing used PBMCs. Receptor source: a man in his thirties or forties in good health and CMV-seronegative. CDR3s include the opening cysteine and the closing phenylalanine or tryptophan. A D gene is named only where the DNA matches it firmly. Not all rows give a size; the values are once, few, many and, for expanded clones, a class.

clone size: .; J gene: TRBJ2-1; V gene: TRBV7-2; D gene: .; CDR3 DNA: TGTGCCAGCAGCTTAGTCCCCGGGTGGGGCAATGAGCAATTCTTC; CDR3 protein: CASSLVPGWGNEQFF
clone size: large; J gene: TRBJ1-4; V gene: TRBV30; D gene: .; CDR3 DNA: TGTGCCTGGAAGATCGCCGGGGGAAAACTGTTTTTT; CDR3 protein: CAWKIAGGKLFF
clone size: .; J gene: TRBJ1-1; V gene: TRBV18; D gene: .; CDR3 DNA: TGTGCCAGCTCACTACGCGGCGAGAACACTGAAGCTTTCTTT; CDR3 protein: CASSLRGENTEAFF
clone size: .; J gene: TRBJ1-5; V gene: TRBV7-2; D gene: .; CDR3 DNA: TGTGCCAGCAGTCTGTACAATAGCAATCAGCCCCAGCATTTT; CDR3 protein: CASSLYNSNQPQHF
clone size: .; J gene: TRBJ1-2; V gene: TRBV9; D gene: TRBD1; CDR3 DNA: TGTGCCAGCAGCGTAGGGACAGGCGCTAACTATGGCTACACCTTC; CDR3 protein: CASSVGTGANYGYTF
clone size: .; J gene: TRBJ2-1; V gene: TRBV27; D gene: .; CDR3 DNA: TGTGCCAGCGCTCAGGCCCCCAGCTCCTACAATGAGCAGTTCTTC; CDR3 protein: CASAQAPSSYNEQFF
clone size: .; J gene: TRBJ2-3; V gene: TRBV7-9; D gene: TRBD2; CDR3 DNA: TGTGCCAGCAGCTTTTCGGGGGGGACAGATACGCAGTATTTT; CDR3 protein: CASSFSGGTDTQYF
clone size: .; J gene: TRBJ2-1; V gene: TRBV4-1; D gene: .; CDR3 DNA: TGCGCCAGCAGCCAAGACACCCCCTGGGCCTACGTCAATGAGCAGTTCTTC; CDR3 protein: CASSQDTPWAYVNEQFF
clone size: .; J gene: TRBJ2-2; V gene: TRBV7-8; D gene: TRBD2; CDR3 DNA: TGTGCCAGCAGCTTAGGTCTAGCGGGACCGAACACCGGGGAGCTGTTTTTT; CDR3 protein: CASSLGLAGPNTGELFF
clone size: .; J gene: TRBJ2-7; V gene: TRBV7-9; D gene: TRBD1; CDR3 DNA: TGTGCCAGCAGCCCGCAGTCGGGGACAGGAGCATACTACGAGCAGTACTTC; CDR3 protein: CASSPQSGTGAYYEQYF
clone size: .; J gene: TRBJ2-7; V gene: TRBV7-9; D gene: .; CDR3 DNA: TGTGCCAGCAGCTTAACCAGGGAGGTAACAGAGCAGTACTTC; CDR3 protein: CASSLTREVTEQYF
clone size: .; J gene: TRBJ2-1; V gene: TRBV27; D gene: TRBD1; CDR3 DNA: TGTGCCAGCTCGGACAGGGGGCTGGGCAATGAGCAGTTCTTC; CDR3 protein: CASSDRGLGNEQFF
clone size: .; J gene: TRBJ1-5; V gene: TRBV10-3; D gene: TRBD1; CDR3 DNA: TGTGCCATCAGTGAGGAGGGACAGGGAGGGCAGCCCCAGCATTTT; CDR3 protein: CAISEEGQGGQPQHF
clone size: .; J gene: TRBJ2-7; V gene: TRBV30; D gene: TRBD1; CDR3 DNA: TGTGCCTGGACGACAGGGTCCTACGAGCAGTACTTC; CDR3 protein: CAWTTGSYEQYF
clone size: .; J gene: TRBJ2-5; V gene: TRBV5-1; D gene: TRBD1; CDR3 DNA: TGCGCCAGCAGCACCGGGACAGGGAATAAAGAGACCCAGTACTTC; CDR3 protein: CASSTGTGNKETQYF
clone size: .; J gene: TRBJ2-7; V gene: TRBV29-1; D gene: .; CDR3 DNA: TGCAGCGTTGATCCCGGGGACTCCTACGAGCAGTACTTC; CDR3 protein: CSVDPGDSYEQYF
clone size: .; J gene: TRBJ1-4; V gene: TRBV6-5; D gene: .; CDR3 DNA: TGTGCCAGCAGTTACAGGTCGGGAGATGAAAAACTGTTTTTT; CDR3 protein: CASSYRSGDEKLFF
clone size: .; J gene: TRBJ2-7; V gene: TRBV6-5; D gene: TRBD2; CDR3 DNA: TGTGCCAGCAGTAGGGGGACTAGCGGCTCCTACGAGCAGTACTTC; CDR3 protein: CASSRGTSGSYEQYF
clone size: .; J gene: TRBJ1-3; V gene: TRBV5-1; D gene: .; CDR3 DNA: TGCGCCAGCAGCTTCACCAGCTCTGGAAACACCATATATTTT; CDR3 protein: CASSFTSSGNTIYF
clone size: .; J gene: TRBJ2-2; V gene: TRBV10-2; D gene: .; CDR3 DNA: TGCGCCAGCAGTAAGACTCAGGGGACCACCGGGGAGCTGTTTTTT; CDR3 protein: CASSKTQGTTGELFF
clone size: .; J gene: TRBJ2-7; V gene: TRBV27; D gene: .; CDR3 DNA: TGTGCCAGCACTCCCGAGCTAGGCAACGAGCAGTACTTC; CDR3 protein: CASTPELGNEQYF
clone size: .; J gene: TRBJ2-7; V gene: TRBV5-5; D gene: TRBD1; CDR3 DNA: TGTGCCAGCAGCTTATCACCGGACAGGGGAGTCGAGCAGTACTTC; CDR3 protein: CASSLSPDRGVEQYF
clone size: .; J gene: TRBJ2-2; V gene: TRBV4-3; D gene: TRBD2; CDR3 DNA: TGCGCCAGCAGCCAGTCGGGTCGGGGGGGACGAGGAGGGGAGCTGTTTTTT; CDR3 protein: CASSQSGRGGRGGELFF
clone size: .; J gene: TRBJ2-7; V gene: TRBV19; D gene: TRBD1; CDR3 DNA: TGTGCCAGTAGTATAGCCGGGACAGGGACCTACGAGCAGTACTTC; CDR3 protein: CASSIAGTGTYEQYF
clone size: .; J gene: TRBJ2-7; V gene: TRBV11-3; D gene: TRBD2; CDR3 DNA: TGTGCCAGCAGCTTAGGCGGGAGAGAGGCCTACGAGCAGTACTTC; CDR3 protein: CASSLGGREAYEQYF
clone size: .; J gene: TRBJ1-5; V gene: TRBV18; D gene: TRBD1; CDR3 DNA: TGTGCCAGCTCACCACCGGGACAGGGCAATCAGCCCCAGCATTTT; CDR3 protein: CASSPPGQGNQPQHF
clone size: .; J gene: TRBJ2-3; V gene: TRBV5-6; D gene: TRBD1; CDR3 DNA: TGTGCCAGCAGCCGGACAGGGGAAGGTACAGATACGCAGTATTTT; CDR3 protein: CASSRTGEGTDTQYF
clone size: .; J gene: TRBJ2-7; V gene: TRBV27; D gene: TRBD1; CDR3 DNA: TGTGCCAGCAGGCCGGGACAGTCCTCCTACGAGCAGTACTTC; CDR3 protein: CASRPGQSSYEQYF
clone size: .; J gene: TRBJ2-5; V gene: TRBV29-1; D gene: TRBD2; CDR3 DNA: TGCAGCGTCTTGACTAGCGGGTTTGAGACCCAGTACTTC; CDR3 protein: CSVLTSGFETQYF
clone size: .; J gene: TRBJ1-4; V gene: TRBV25-1; D gene: TRBD1; CDR3 DNA: TGTGCCAGCAGTGACATGATGGGACAGTATAATGAAAAACTGTTTTTT; CDR3 protein: CASSDMMGQYNEKLFF
clone size: .; J gene: TRBJ2-1; V gene: TRBV2; D gene: TRBD2; CDR3 DNA: TGTGCCAGCAGGAGCACGGGAGGCTCCTACAATGAGCAGTTCTTC; CDR3 protein: CASRSTGGSYNEQFF